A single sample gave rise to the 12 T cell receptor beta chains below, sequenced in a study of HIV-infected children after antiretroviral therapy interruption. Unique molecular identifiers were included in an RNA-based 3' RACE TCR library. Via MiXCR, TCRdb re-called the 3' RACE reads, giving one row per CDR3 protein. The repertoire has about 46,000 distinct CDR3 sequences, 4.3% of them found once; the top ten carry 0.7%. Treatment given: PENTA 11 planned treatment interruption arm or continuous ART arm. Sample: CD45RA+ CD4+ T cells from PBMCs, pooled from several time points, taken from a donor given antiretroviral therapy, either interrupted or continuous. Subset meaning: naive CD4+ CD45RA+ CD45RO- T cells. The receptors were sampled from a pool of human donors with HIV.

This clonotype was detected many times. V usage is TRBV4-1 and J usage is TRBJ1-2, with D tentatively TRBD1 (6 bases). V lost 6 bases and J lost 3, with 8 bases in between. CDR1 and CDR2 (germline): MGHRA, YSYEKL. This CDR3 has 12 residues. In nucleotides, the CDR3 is TGCGCCAGCAGGGGGGCCGACTATGGCTACACCTTC. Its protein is CASRGADYGYTF.

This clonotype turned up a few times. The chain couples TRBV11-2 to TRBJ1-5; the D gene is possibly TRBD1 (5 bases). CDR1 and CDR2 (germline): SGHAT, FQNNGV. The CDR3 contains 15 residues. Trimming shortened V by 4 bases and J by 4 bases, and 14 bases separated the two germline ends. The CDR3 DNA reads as TGTGCCAGCAGCTCTGTCCGGGGGATAAATCAGCCCCAGCATTTT. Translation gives CASSSVRGINQPQHF. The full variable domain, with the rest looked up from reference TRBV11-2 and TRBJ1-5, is EAGVAQSPRYKIIEKRQSVAFWCNPISGHATLYWYQQILGQGPKLLIQFQNNGVVDDSQLPKDRFSAERLKGVDSTLKIQPAKLEDSAVYLCASSSVRGINQPQHFGDGTRLSIL.

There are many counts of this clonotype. CDR3 in DNA: TGTGCCAGCAGTCCCCGACTAGCGGAGAGCACAGATACGCAGTATTTT. Amino acids: CASSPRLAESTDTQYF. This chain connects TRBV12-3 or TRBV12-4 to TRBJ2-3, with 9 nucleotides matching TRBD2. V trimming: 5 bases; J trimming: 0 bases; junction bases outside the gene matches: 6. The CDR3 sequence is 16 residues long.

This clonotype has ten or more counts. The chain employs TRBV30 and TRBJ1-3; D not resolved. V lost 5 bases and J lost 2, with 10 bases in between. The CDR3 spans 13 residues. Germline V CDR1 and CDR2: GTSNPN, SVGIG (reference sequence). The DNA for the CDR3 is TGTGCCTGGCGACTTAGACCTGGAAACACCATATATTTT. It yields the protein CAWRLRPGNTIYF.

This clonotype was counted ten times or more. In DNA form, the CDR3 reads TGTGCCAGCAGCAAGAAGACAGGGCGGGCCACTGAAGCTTTCTTT. Its protein is CASSKKTGRATEAFF. The V call is TRBV7-9, the J call TRBJ1-1; the match to TRBD1 covers 7 bases. The CDR3 extends over 15 amino acids. CDR1 and CDR2 from the germline V gene are SEHNR and FQNEAQ (reference sequence). V was clipped by 5 bases and J by 4 bases; unmatched bases: 10. The variable domain in full, completed from reference TRBV7-9 and TRBJ1-1, reads DTGVSQNPRHKITKRGQNVTFRCDPISEHNRLYWYRQTLGQGPEFLTYFQNEAQLEKSRLLSDRFSAERPKGSFSTLEIQRTEQGDSAMYLCASSKKTGRATEAFFGQGTRLTVV.

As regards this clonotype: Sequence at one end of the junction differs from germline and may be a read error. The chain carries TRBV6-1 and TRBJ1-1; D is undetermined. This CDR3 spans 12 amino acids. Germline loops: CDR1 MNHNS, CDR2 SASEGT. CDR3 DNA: TGTGCCAGCAGTGACCACGACCGGACGTCCCCCTGG. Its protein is CASSDHDRTSPW.

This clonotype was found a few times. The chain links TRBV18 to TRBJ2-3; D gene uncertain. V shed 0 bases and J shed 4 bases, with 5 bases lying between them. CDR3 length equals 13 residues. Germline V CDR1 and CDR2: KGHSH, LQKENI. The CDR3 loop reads CASSPPSPDTQYF. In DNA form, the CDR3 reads TGTGCCAGCTCACCACCGAGCCCAGATACGCAGTATTTT.

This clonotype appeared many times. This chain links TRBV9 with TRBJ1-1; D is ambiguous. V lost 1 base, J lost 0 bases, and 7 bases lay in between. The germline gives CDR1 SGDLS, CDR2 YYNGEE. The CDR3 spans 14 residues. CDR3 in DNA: TGTGCCAGCAGCGTAAGCCCAATGAACACTGAAGCTTTCTTT. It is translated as CASSVSPMNTEAFF.

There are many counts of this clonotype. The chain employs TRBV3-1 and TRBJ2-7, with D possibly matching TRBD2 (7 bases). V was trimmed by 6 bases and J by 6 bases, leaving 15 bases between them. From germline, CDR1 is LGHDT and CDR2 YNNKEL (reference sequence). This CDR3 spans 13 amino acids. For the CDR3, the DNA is TGTGCCAGCAGTCCCGGGGGGCCAGGCGAGCAGTACTTC. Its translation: CASSPGGPGEQYF.

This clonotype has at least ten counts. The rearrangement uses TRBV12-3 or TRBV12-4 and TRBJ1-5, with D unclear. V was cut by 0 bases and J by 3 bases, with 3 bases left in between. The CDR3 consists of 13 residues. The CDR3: CASSLAVNQPQHF. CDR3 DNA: TGTGCCAGCAGTTTAGCAGTCAATCAGCCCCAGCATTTT.

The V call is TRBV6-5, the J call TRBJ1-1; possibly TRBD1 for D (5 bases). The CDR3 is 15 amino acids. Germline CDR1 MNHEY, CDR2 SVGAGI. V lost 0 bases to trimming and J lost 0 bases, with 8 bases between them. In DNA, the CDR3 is TGTGCCAGCAGTTACTCCTTGGGGCTGAACACTGAAGCTTTCTTT. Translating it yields CASSYSLGLNTEAFF.

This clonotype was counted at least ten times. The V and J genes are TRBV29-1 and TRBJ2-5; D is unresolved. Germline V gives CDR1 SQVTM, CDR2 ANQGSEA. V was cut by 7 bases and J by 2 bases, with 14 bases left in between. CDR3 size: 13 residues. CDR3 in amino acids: CSAPREDQETQYF. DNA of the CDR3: TGCAGCGCCCCCCGAGAGGATCAAGAGACCCAGTACTTC.